Below, 25 T cell receptor beta chains from the same sample are listed, as sequenced in a study of post-analysis software for immune sequencing data. Study-level results: Roughly 5 TRBV segments occurring more often in patients than controls included TRBV5-6, TRBV5-1 and TRBV20-1.

Unique molecular identifiers had been added to the TCR beta cDNA libraries. Using its own MiXCR run on the PCR reads, TCRdb lists one record per CDR3 protein. The sample holds fewer than 600,000 distinct CDR3 sequences, under 55% seen once. What these receptors recognize is not known. The source material was blood. The receptors come from a girl aged 10 to 17 with multiple sclerosis.

About this clonotype: Sequence at one end of the junction differs from germline and may be a read error. V usage is TRBV10-3 and J usage is TRBJ1-2, with D perhaps TRBD1 (6 bases). Germline assignment: CDR1 ENHRY and CDR2 SYGVKD. The CDR3 spans 14 residues. The CDR3, as DNA: TGTGCCATCAGCGGGACACCCACTAACTATGACTACACCTTC. This codes for CAISGTPTNYDYTF.

Only a few counts were recorded for this clonotype. The rearrangement joins TRBV4-1 to TRBJ2-3; 8 nucleotides agree with TRBD1. The germline gives CDR1 MGHRA, CDR2 YSYEKL. Losses at the gene ends were 1 base for V and 9 bases for J; bases not matched to a gene: 9. The length of the CDR3 is 15 residues. The DNA of the CDR3 is TGCGCCAGCAGCCAAGGAGCAGACAGGGGCCACACGCAGTATTTT. This codes for CASSQGADRGHTQYF.

V gene TRBV9 combines with J gene TRBJ2-2, with D maybe TRBD1 (6 bases). The germline gives CDR1 SGDLS, CDR2 YYNGEE. V dropped 3 bases and J dropped 2 bases, with 23 bases sitting between them. The CDR3 has 19 residues. CDR3 DNA sequence: TGTGCCAGCAGCGACCGTTCCCCTGAGGGGACAAATAACACCGGGGAGCTGTTTTTT. Translation: CASSDRSPEGTNNTGELFF.

The chain links TRBV6-5 to TRBJ2-5; no definite D call. Trimming stripped 4 bases from V and 7 bases from J, with 16 bases between. Germline V gene data show CDR1 as MNHEY and CDR2 as SVGAGI. The CDR3 totals 14 residues. The CDR3 coding sequence is TGTGCCAGCAGTTTCCAGGCTAGTGGGGTGACCCAGTACTTC. It translates to CASSFQASGVTQYF.

The chain carries TRBV20-1 and TRBJ2-3; 9 nucleotides align to TRBD2. V was clipped by 0 bases and J by 0 bases; unmatched bases: 7. The CDR3 contains 17 residues. The germline CDR1 and CDR2 sequences are DFQATT and SNEGSKA (reference sequence). The CDR3 sequence is CSARDLRLAASTDTQYF. In DNA form, the CDR3 reads TGCAGTGCTAGAGATCTTAGACTAGCGGCTAGCACAGATACGCAGTATTTT.

The J gene is TRBJ1-1, the V gene TRBV20-1, with TRBD1 as a possible D gene (5 bases). The CDR3 covers 13 residues. Trimming removed 6 bases from V and 4 bases from J, with 15 bases in between. Germline V gives CDR1 DFQATT, CDR2 SNEGSKA (reference sequence). DNA for the CDR3: TGCAGTGCCACCGGTCGGGGGGGCACTGAAGCTTTCTTT. Translating gives CSATGRGGTEAFF.

CDR3 sequence reads: CATSNPSVGGELFF. The CDR3 nucleotides are TGTGCCACCAGCAATCCCTCAGTAGGCGGGGAGCTGTTTTTT. The chain links TRBV15 to TRBJ2-2, with unresolved D. The CDR3 covers 14 residues. Per the germline V gene, CDR1 is LNHNV and CDR2 is YYDKDF (reference sequence). Trimming shortened V by 4 bases and J by 7 bases, and 13 bases separated the two germline ends.

The chain links TRBV18 to TRBJ2-1; TRBD2 matches 7 bases. V gave up 2 bases and J gave up 5 bases; unmatched junction bases: 6. Germline assignment: CDR1 KGHSH and CDR2 LQKENI. This CDR3 is 15 amino acids long. The CDR3 loop reads CASSPMASGDNEQFF. Here the CDR3 DNA reads TGTGCCAGCTCACCAATGGCTAGCGGAGACAATGAGCAGTTCTTC.

This chain uses TRBV7-2 with TRBJ1-1; D gene ambiguous. CDR3 length equals 13 residues. Germline V gives CDR1 SGHTA, CDR2 FQGNSA. V lost 4 bases, J lost 11 bases, and 17 bases lay in between. CDR3 sequence reads: CASSSPSTGMAFF. In DNA, the CDR3 is TGTGCCAGCAGCTCACCCTCAACGGGAATGGCTTTCTTT. Full variable domain (missing parts from reference TRBV7-2 and TRBJ1-1): GAGVSQSPSNKVTEKGKDVELRCDPISGHTALYWYRQSLGQGLEFLIYFQGNSAPDKSGLPSDRFSAERTGGSVSTLTIQRTQQEDSAVYLCASSSPSTGMAFFGQGTRLTVV.

This sequence joins TRBV12-3 or TRBV12-4 and TRBJ1-2, with a possible D match to TRBD1 (5 bases). The CDR3 is made up of 13 amino acids. Trimming removed 3 bases from V and 6 bases from J, with 11 bases in between. CDR3 bases: TGTGCCAGCAGTTTCGCGGGGCCTGATGGCTACACCTTC. This sequence encodes CASSFAGPDGYTF.

This clonotype was counted a few times. The chain uses TRBV7-2 and TRBJ1-2, with a weak D call TRBD1 (5 bases). CDR3 length: 14 residues. Trimming shortened V by 1 base and J by 8 bases, and 14 bases separated the two germline ends. Looked up from germline, CDR1 is SGHTA and CDR2 is FQGNSA. The CDR3 is CASSLVIQGEGYTF. The CDR3 bases are TGTGCCAGCAGCTTAGTAATCCAGGGTGAAGGCTACACCTTC.

This clonotype has only a few counts. This chain links TRBV19 with TRBJ2-1; TRBD2 matches 8 bases. CDR3 length equals 14 residues. After removal of 4 bases from V and 7 bases from J, the junction contained 6 bases not matched to a gene. Germline assignment: CDR1 LNHDA and CDR2 SQIVND (reference sequence). In DNA, the CDR3 is TGTGCCAGTAGTACTCCGGGACTAGTTAATGAGCAGTTCTTC. It yields the protein CASSTPGLVNEQFF.

V gene TRBV25-1 combines with J gene TRBJ2-5; D is uncertain. Per the germline V gene, CDR1 is MGHDK and CDR2 is SYGVNS. CDR3 length: 15 residues. The germline V and J ends were trimmed by 2 bases and 5 bases, with 15 bases remaining between them. CDR3 residues: CASSERLDFRETQYF. In DNA form, the CDR3 reads TGTGCCAGCAGTGAACGCCTTGATTTCAGGGAGACCCAGTACTTC.

The gene calls are TRBV10-3 and TRBJ1-5; D may be TRBD1 (6 bases). CDR3 length: 13 residues. The ends were cut back, 6 bases at V and 5 bases at J, with 11 bases in the middle. Per the germline V gene, CDR1 is ENHRY and CDR2 is SYGVKD. The CDR3 sequence is CAIRSGQHQPQHF. Written as DNA, the CDR3 is TGTGCCATCAGATCAGGACAGCATCAGCCCCAGCATTTT.

This clonotype was picked up a small number of times. The J gene is TRBJ2-5, the V gene TRBV5-1; 10 bases agree with TRBD2. CDR1 is SGHRS, CDR2 YFSETQ, per germline. This CDR3 contains 19 residues. J gave up 2 bases and V 2 bases, and 15 bases lay outside the gene matches. CDR3 sequence (DNA): TGCGCCAGCAGCTTCCGAAACCCCCTACTAGCGGGAAAGCAAGAGACCCAGTACTTC. The encoded protein is CASSFRNPLLAGKQETQYF.

This clonotype has a handful of counts. The chain links TRBV5-1 to TRBJ1-6; 7 bases align to TRBD1. The CDR3 has 15 residues. The V gene's germline CDR1 is SGHRS and CDR2 YFSETQ. Germline trimming cut 5 bases from V and 6 bases from J; bases unmatched to any gene: 8. The CDR3 loop is CASRSSDRTNSPLHF. In DNA form, the CDR3 reads TGCGCCAGCAGGTCTTCGGACAGGACTAATTCACCCCTCCACTTT.

The chain has TRBV5-5 and TRBJ1-2, with 9 bases fitting TRBD1. The trim removed 7 bases at V and 6 bases at J, leaving 4 bases unmatched. The germline V gene has CDR1 SGHKS and CDR2 YYEKEE (reference sequence). The length of the CDR3 is 12 residues. CDR3 residues: CASPTGGNGYTF. Written as DNA, the CDR3 is TGTGCCAGCCCAACAGGGGGCAATGGCTACACCTTC. Together with reference TRBV5-5 and TRBJ1-2, the CDR3 gives the full variable domain: DAGVTQSPTHLIKTRGQQVTLRCSPISGHKSVSWYQQVLGQGPQFIFQYYEKEERGRGNFPDRFSARQFPNYSSELNVNALLLGDSALYLCASPTGGNGYTFGSGTRLTVV.

This clonotype was counted once. The chain is built from TRBV7-2 and TRBJ1-5; D gene ambiguous. The CDR3 is 14 amino acids. CDR1 and CDR2 (germline): SGHTA, FQGNSA. V lost 4 bases, J lost 7 bases, and 14 bases lay in between. The CDR3, as DNA: TGTGCCAGCAGCTCACTCTACTCGGAACAGCCCCAGCATTTT. This gives the protein CASSSLYSEQPQHF.

The chain has TRBV6-5 and TRBJ1-5; no clear D. The CDR3 totals 15 residues. The V end lost 0 bases, the J end lost 0 bases, and 6 bases lay between the germline ends. Germline CDR1 MNHEY, CDR2 SVGAGI. The CDR3 bases are TGTGCCAGCAGTTACTCCCGGGGTAGCAATCAGCCCCAGCATTTT. This codes for CASSYSRGSNQPQHF.

The genes are TRBV28 and TRBJ2-6; 9 bases agree with TRBD1. The CDR3 extends over 16 amino acids. CDR1 is MDHEN, CDR2 SYDVKM, per germline. The junction had 7 bases not matched to a gene; V was cut back by 7 bases and J by 3 bases. The CDR3 loop is CASTRTGAGGANVLTF. In DNA, the CDR3 is TGTGCCAGCACCAGGACAGGGGCCGGTGGGGCCAACGTCCTGACTTTC.

The table lists this clonotype with a few counts. The chain recombines TRBV29-1 with TRBJ1-2; 8 bases line up with TRBD1. The germline V gene encodes CDR1 SQVTM and CDR2 ANQGSEA. The CDR3 covers 13 residues. V shed 1 base and J 7 bases; nucleotides not matched to a gene: 5. The chain's CDR3 is CSVEGTGRGGYTF. The CDR3, as DNA: TGCAGCGTTGAAGGGACAGGGAGGGGTGGCTACACCTTC.

The J gene is TRBJ2-1, the V gene TRBV29-1; TRBD2 aligns across 15 bases. V gave up 2 bases and J gave up 8 bases; unmatched junction bases: 10. CDR1 SQVTM and CDR2 ANQGSEA come from the germline V gene. The CDR3 contains 17 residues. The CDR3 reads CSVEIPGLAGGVDEQFF. For the CDR3, the DNA is TGCAGCGTTGAAATCCCGGGACTAGCGGGAGGTGTGGATGAGCAGTTCTTC.

The chain joins TRBV7-2 to TRBJ2-7; D assignment may be TRBD1 or TRBD2 (5 bases each). The CDR3 sequence is 15 residues long. V lost 1 base and J lost 6, with 16 bases in between. Germline loops: CDR1 SGHTA, CDR2 FQGNSA. The CDR3 protein is CASSLGGWQGSEQYF. CDR3 DNA sequence: TGTGCCAGCAGCTTAGGGGGGTGGCAGGGAAGCGAGCAGTACTTC.

The gene calls are TRBV5-5 and TRBJ2-7, with D unclear. This CDR3 has 14 amino acids. The V gene lost 0 bases and the J gene lost 4 bases, with 11 bases spanning the gap. CDR1 is SGHKS and CDR2 is YYEKEE in the germline V gene (reference sequence). The chain's CDR3 is CASSLVYSTYEQYF. The CDR3 bases are TGTGCCAGCAGCTTGGTTTACAGTACATACGAGCAGTACTTC.

This clonotype was seen a single time. The chain joins TRBV29-1 to TRBJ2-7; 10 nucleotides line up with TRBD1. CDR1 and CDR2 from the germline V gene are SQVTM and ANQGSEA. With V trimmed by 3 bases and J by 5 bases, 7 bases remained unmatched. This CDR3 is 14 amino acids long. The CDR3 loop is CSVDTGTGVNEQYF. The DNA of the CDR3 is TGCAGCGTTGATACGGGGACAGGGGTGAACGAGCAGTACTTC.